The 9 T cell receptor beta chains below were found in one sample sequenced in a study of CD8 T cells in Susac syndrome. Reverse transcription of about 0.5 to 1 ug RNA was performed with random hexamers. TCRdb fed the immunoSEQ multiplex PCR reads into MiXCR, producing one record per CDR3 protein. In the table there are about 250,000 distinct CDR3 sequences, about 93% of which are singletons. The sample taken for sequencing was CD4+ T cells from PBMCs. The source of these receptors is a human donor with multiple sclerosis.

This chain connects TRBV20-1 to TRBJ2-1, with D possibly TRBD2 on 6 matching bases. V was cut by 3 bases and J by 3 bases, with 12 bases left in between. The CDR3 is 14 amino acids. The germline CDR1 and CDR2 sequences are DFQATT and SNEGSKA (reference sequence). CDR3 region: CSARVREDYNEQFF. The DNA of the CDR3 is TGCAGTGCTAGGGTCAGGGAGGACTACAATGAGCAGTTCTTC.

This rearrangement joins TRBV12-3 or TRBV12-4 to TRBJ1-5; no clear D. V shed 3 bases and J shed 4 bases, with 7 bases lying between them. The CDR3 covers 13 residues. The CDR3 nucleotides read TGTGCCAGCAGTTTGACAAGGAATCAGCCCCAGCATTTT. Protein: CASSLTRNQPQHF.

The chain is built from TRBV12-3 or TRBV12-4 and TRBJ2-7; D is unclear. The CDR3 length is 12 residues. V lost 2 bases and J 5 bases, leaving 7 bases between the germline ends. The CDR3 DNA is TGTGCCAGCAGTTTAAAGTCCCACGAGCAGTACGTC. Translation: CASSLKSHEQYV.

The gene calls are TRBV20-1 and TRBJ1-1; maybe TRBD1 (5 bases). The CDR3 consists of 15 residues. Germline values: CDR1 DFQATT, CDR2 SNEGSKA (reference sequence). V dropped 7 bases and J dropped 4 bases, with 22 bases sitting between them. The CDR3 sequence: CSVPDREGLGTEAFF. Written as DNA, the CDR3 is TGCAGTGTCCCAGATAGGGAGGGGTTGGGCACTGAAGCTTTCTTT.

The chain uses TRBV28 and TRBJ2-1, with D uncertain. The germline V gene has CDR1 MDHEN and CDR2 SYDVKM. The CDR3 has 14 residues. Trimming pared 7 bases from V and 3 bases from J, leaving 13 bases between. The DNA of the CDR3 is TGTGCCAGCACAAGGGCCTCGTACTACAATGAGCAGTTCTTC. This sequence encodes CASTRASYYNEQFF.

The chain is built from TRBV5-1 and TRBJ1-5, with unresolved D. The CDR3 length is 15 residues. The V gene lost 0 bases and the J gene lost 0 bases, with 7 bases spanning the gap. The germline gives CDR1 SGHRS, CDR2 YFSETQ. The CDR3 coding sequence is TGCGCCAGCAGCTTGGGGGAAAATAGCAATCAGCCCCAGCATTTT. Translated, it gives CASSLGENSNQPQHF.

CDR3: CASSLQGAGSYNEQFF. Here the CDR3 DNA reads TGTGCCAGCAGCTTGCAGGGGGCTGGATCCTACAATGAGCAGTTCTTC. J is TRBJ2-1 and V is TRBV5-6; 8 bases are shared with TRBD1. Trimming cost V 1 base and J 1 base; bases outside gene matches: 4. The CDR3 covers 16 residues. CDR1 and CDR2 (germline): SGHDT, YYEEEE.

DNA of the CDR3: TGTGCCAGCAGTTACGGGGGACAGCCTAAAGAGACCCAGTACTTC. It yields the protein CASSYGGQPKETQYF. The chain combines TRBV6-6 with TRBJ2-5; the match to TRBD1 covers 7 bases. J gave up 3 bases and V 2 bases, and 6 bases lay outside the gene matches. This CDR3 contains 15 residues. CDR1 is MNHNY, CDR2 SVGAGI, per germline (reference sequence).

The chain uses TRBV3-1 and TRBJ2-2; weak D call: TRBD2 (5 bases). The V gene lost 4 bases and the J gene lost 6 bases, with 9 bases spanning the gap. CDR1 LGHDT and CDR2 YNNKEL come from the germline V gene (reference sequence). The length of the CDR3 is 13 residues. The CDR3 DNA reads TGTGCCAGCAGCCCTCGGGAACCCGGGGAGCTGTTTTTT. This gives the protein CASSPREPGELFF.